The present entry profiles one T cell receptor beta chain with its context. The antigen remains unidentified. PCR employed 60 Vbeta and 13 Jbeta primers. Sequencing was performed with immunoSEQ multiplex PCR; in TCRdb, only in-frame clones are kept and a portion is missing. The table has 150,000 to 200,000 clones, 82% seen once. V was clipped by 5 bases and J by 2 bases, with 11 bases between them. The CDR3 is 14 amino acids. Germline CDR1 is SGHTA and CDR2 is FQGNSA. The record originates from a study of cytomegalovirus exposure and HLA in healthy donors. Study outcomes and limitations: Most TCR sequences were uncommon, yet certain public TCRs appeared in many donors.

The rearrangement uses TRBV7-2 and TRBJ2-3; unclear D gene. This clonotype originated in a male donor in good health and CMV-seronegative. Sequences were obtained from PBMCs. The CDR3 DNA follows: TGTGCCAGCAGCGTAGTCCGGTCCACAGATACGCAGTATTTT. This translates into CASSVVRSTDTQYF.